The 17 T cell receptor beta chains given below trace back to one sample, sequenced in a study of cytomegalovirus exposure and HLA in healthy donors. In the PCR, 60 Vbeta and 13 Jbeta primers were used. Assay: immunoSEQ multiplex PCR; the TCRdb copy retains only in-frame clones and omits some. In the table there are 93,000 or so clones, around 61% of which are singletons. Sequencing input: PBMCs. All receptors derive from a woman between 50 and 59 years old in good health and CMV-seronegative.

This chain joins TRBV5-6 and TRBJ2-4; 7 nucleotides agree with TRBD1. The CDR3 is 18 amino acids. Germline trimming cut 4 bases from V and 0 bases from J; bases unmatched to any gene: 13. Germline V gene data show CDR1 as SGHDT and CDR2 as YYEEEE. CDR3 amino acids: CASSPRIGQVLAKNIQYF. For the CDR3, the DNA is TGTGCCAGCAGCCCGAGAATTGGACAGGTGCTAGCCAAAAACATTCAGTACTTC. Supplemented by reference TRBV5-6 and TRBJ2-4, the full variable domain reads DAGVTQSPTHLIKTRGQQVTLRCSPKSGHDTVSWYQQALGQGPQFIFQYYEEEERQRGNFPDRFSGHQFPNYSSELNVNALLLGDSALYLCASSPRIGQVLAKNIQYFGAGTRLSVL.

The chain couples TRBV28 to TRBJ1-6; D possibly corresponds to TRBD1 (6 bases). Germline-derived CDR1 and CDR2 are MDHEN and SYDVKM. Trimming removed 6 bases at V and 10 bases at J, with 13 bases between. There are 13 residues in the CDR3. The CDR3: CASRIAGASPLHF. DNA of the CDR3: TGTGCCAGCAGGATCGCAGGGGCCTCACCCCTCCACTTT. The full variable domain, with the rest looked up from reference TRBV28 and TRBJ1-6, is DVKVTQSSRYLVKRTGEKVFLECVQDMDHENMFWYRQDPGLGLRLIYFSYDVKMKEKGDIPEGYSVSREKKERFSLILESASTNQTSMYLCASRIAGASPLHFGNGTRLTVT.

Comment on this clone: The same CDR3 is also encoded by other DNA sequences in this sample. The chain joins TRBV11-2 to TRBJ2-1, with a possible D match to TRBD2 (5 bases). The V end lost 5 bases, the J end lost 7 bases, and 9 bases lay between the germline ends. CDR3 length: 12 residues. CDR1 and CDR2 from the germline V gene are SGHAT and FQNNGV. As DNA, the CDR3 is TGTGCCAGCAGCCACGAGCGGAATGAGCAGTTCTTC. Translated, it gives CASSHERNEQFF.

This clone was observed a handful of times. This chain links TRBV18 with TRBJ1-1; 9 bases match TRBD1. The CDR3 loop spans 13 amino acids. Germline CDR1 and CDR2: KGHSH and LQKENI. V shed 5 bases and J 4 bases; nucleotides not matched to a gene: 2. CDR3 bases: TGTGCCAGCTCAAAGACAGGGGGCACTGAAGCTTTCTTT. This gives the protein CASSKTGGTEAFF.

Only a few counts were recorded for this clone. The chain has TRBV7-8 and TRBJ2-5; D possibly corresponds to TRBD1 (6 bases). The J call may be mistaken, given a closer DNA end match to TRBJ2-7. The CDR3 sequence is 13 residues long. Germline CDR1 SGHVS, CDR2 FQNEAQ. The CDR3 sequence is CASSLGGPYEQYF. The CDR3 DNA reads as TGTGCCAGCAGCTTAGGGGGGCCATACGAGCAGTACTTC.

This clone was counted once. The gene calls are TRBV11-3 and TRBJ2-1; 11 nucleotides agree with TRBD2. Losses at the gene ends were 5 bases for V and 2 bases for J; bases not matched to a gene: 2. The CDR3 consists of 15 residues. Germline values: CDR1 SGHNT, CDR2 YENEEA. The CDR3 nucleotides read TGTGCCAGCAGCCGACTAGCGGGAACCTACAATGAGCAGTTCTTC. It yields the protein CASSRLAGTYNEQFF. The variable domain in full, with the rest retrieved from reference TRBV11-3 and TRBJ2-1, is EAGVVQSPRYKIIEKKQPVAFWCNPISGHNTLYWYLQNLGQGPELLIRYENEEAVDDSQLPKDRFSAERLKGVDSTLKIQPAELGDSAVYLCASSRLAGTYNEQFFGPGTRLTVL.

This chain joins TRBV4-3 and TRBJ2-2, with 8 bases fitting TRBD2. Germline V gives CDR1 LGHNA, CDR2 YSLEER. The CDR3 is 16 amino acids. V lost 4 bases to trimming and J lost 2 bases; unmatched junction nucleotides: 6. The CDR3 DNA reads as TGCGCCAGCAGCCCGGGGCTAGCGGGTAACACCGGGGAGCTGTTTTTT. Its protein product is CASSPGLAGNTGELFF.

The chain has TRBV7-8 and TRBJ1-5; D may be TRBD1 (6 bases). CDR1 and CDR2 from the germline V gene are SGHVS and FQNEAQ. This CDR3 has 16 residues. V lost 0 bases and J lost 6, with 15 bases in between. The CDR3 sequence: CASSLAPAGAGQPQHF. In DNA, the CDR3 is TGTGCCAGCAGCTTAGCGCCGGCAGGGGCTGGTCAGCCCCAGCATTTT.

The gene calls are TRBV5-1 and TRBJ2-1; 8 positions agree with TRBD1. The CDR3 covers 13 residues. The trim removed 4 bases at V and 8 bases at J, leaving 5 bases unmatched. Germline values: CDR1 SGHRS, CDR2 YFSETQ. The CDR3 region has the DNA TGCGCCAGCAGCGCAGGACAGGGCGATGAGCAGTTCTTC. This translates into CASSAGQGDEQFF.

The DNA of the CDR3 is TGCGCCAGCAGGCGATCGAGAAGCTCCTACGAGCAGTACTTC. This codes for CASRRSRSSYEQYF. The rearrangement uses TRBV10-2 and TRBJ2-7; D remains ambiguous. V was cut by 6 bases and J by 0 bases, with 12 bases left in between. The length of the CDR3 is 14 residues. CDR1 and CDR2 (germline): WSHSY, SAAADI.

The chain joins TRBV6-6 to TRBJ2-5; 7 bases fit TRBD2. J was trimmed by 4 bases and V by 6 bases; bases with no gene match: 8. Germline loops: CDR1 MNHNY, CDR2 SVGAGI (reference sequence). This CDR3 has 14 amino acids. Written as DNA, the CDR3 is TGTGCCAGCAGCCTCATTGCGGGAGTAGAGACCCAGTACTTC. Encoded protein: CASSLIAGVETQYF.

The chain couples TRBV18 to TRBJ2-7, with 9 bases identical to TRBD2. The V segment lost 4 bases and the J segment 6 bases; nucleotides outside the gene matches: 4. The CDR3 is 13 residues long. CDR1 KGHSH and CDR2 LQKENI come from the germline V gene. CDR3 bases: TGTGCCAGCTCACGGCGGGAGGGTCCCGAGCAGTACTTC. It codes for CASSRREGPEQYF.

The V gene is TRBV6-5, the J gene TRBJ2-3, with TRBD1 matching 8 bases. The V gene end was trimmed by 5 bases and the J gene end by 3 bases; junction bases not matched to a gene: 7. This CDR3 spans 15 amino acids. The germline V gene encodes CDR1 MNHEY and CDR2 SVGAGI. The CDR3 DNA sequence: TGTGCCAGCAGTCAAAGGACAGGGCGGACAGATACGCAGTATTTT. This sequence encodes CASSQRTGRTDTQYF.

This chain uses TRBV18 with TRBJ2-1; the match to TRBD2 covers 15 bases. The V gene end was trimmed by 2 bases and the J gene end by 10 bases; junction bases not matched to a gene: 9. This CDR3 region has 17 residues. Germline V CDR1 and CDR2: KGHSH, LQKENI. The CDR3 sequence is CASSPGLAGGFPNEQFF. The CDR3 DNA is TGTGCCAGCTCACCAGGACTAGCGGGAGGGTTCCCCAACGAGCAGTTCTTC. Supplemented by reference TRBV18 and TRBJ2-1, the full variable domain reads NAGVMQNPRHLVRRRGQEARLRCSPMKGHSHVYWYRQLPEEGLKFMVYLQKENIIDESGMPKERFSAEFPKEGPSILRIQQVVRGDSAAYFCASSPGLAGGFPNEQFFGPGTRLTVL.

The V call is TRBV9, the J call TRBJ1-1; possible D gene TRBD1, 5 bases. Trimming removed 4 bases from V and 10 bases from J, with 17 bases in between. CDR1 and CDR2 from the germline V gene are SGDLS and YYNGEE. This CDR3 comprises 13 residues. The CDR3 DNA reads TGTGCCAGCAGCCCCCAGCGACGCGGGGGAGCTTTCTTT. Protein product: CASSPQRRGGAFF.

V gene TRBV6-1 combines with J gene TRBJ2-2, with 7 bases lining up with TRBD1. J lost 4 bases, V lost 4 bases, and 9 bases had no gene match. CDR3 length: 16 amino acids. Germline V gene lookup returns CDR1 MNHNS and CDR2 SASEGT. CDR3 sequence (DNA): TGTGCCAGCAGTGGGCGGCGAGGGGGCCTCACCGGGGAGCTGTTTTTT. Protein product: CASSGRRGGLTGELFF.

The chain employs TRBV7-2 and TRBJ2-5; D not certain. Germline V gives CDR1 SGHTA, CDR2 FQGNSA. V was clipped by 2 bases and J by 5 bases, with 21 bases between them. The CDR3 spans 17 residues. For the CDR3, the DNA is TGTGCCAGCAGCTTAAGGTCGGCAAGAGCCCCGCGGGAGACCCAGTACTTC. Its protein product is CASSLRSARAPRETQYF.